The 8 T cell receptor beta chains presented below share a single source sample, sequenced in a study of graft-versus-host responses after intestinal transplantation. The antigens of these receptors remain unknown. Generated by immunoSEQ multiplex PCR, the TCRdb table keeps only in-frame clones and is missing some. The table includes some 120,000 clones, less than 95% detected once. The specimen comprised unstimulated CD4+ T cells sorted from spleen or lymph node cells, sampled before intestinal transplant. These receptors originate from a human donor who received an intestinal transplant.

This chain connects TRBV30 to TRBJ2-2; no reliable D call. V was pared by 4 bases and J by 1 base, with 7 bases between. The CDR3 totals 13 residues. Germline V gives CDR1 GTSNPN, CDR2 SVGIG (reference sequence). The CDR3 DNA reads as TGTGCCTGGAATCGACTGAACACCGGGGAGCTGTTTTTT. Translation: CAWNRLNTGELFF.

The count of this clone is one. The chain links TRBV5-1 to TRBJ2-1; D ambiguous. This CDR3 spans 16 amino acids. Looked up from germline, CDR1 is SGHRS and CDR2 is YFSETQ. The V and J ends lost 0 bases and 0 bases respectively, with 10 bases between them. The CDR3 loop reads CASSLGQWSSYNEQFF. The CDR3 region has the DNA TGCGCCAGCAGCTTGGGGCAGTGGAGCTCCTACAATGAGCAGTTCTTC.

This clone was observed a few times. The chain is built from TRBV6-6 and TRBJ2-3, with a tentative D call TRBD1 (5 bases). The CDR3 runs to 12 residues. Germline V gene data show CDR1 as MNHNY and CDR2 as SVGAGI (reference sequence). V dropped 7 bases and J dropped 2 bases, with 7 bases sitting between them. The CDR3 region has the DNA TGTGCCAGCAAGGGGCCCACAGATACGCAGTATTTT. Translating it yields CASKGPTDTQYF.

The CDR3 loop reads CASSLRDRASYEQYF. Here the CDR3 DNA reads TGTGCCAGCAGCTTAAGAGACAGGGCCTCCTACGAGCAGTACTTC. J is TRBJ2-7 and V is TRBV7-2, with 7 bases lining up with TRBD1. Germline V lookup: CDR1 SGHTA, CDR2 FQGNSA. V trimming: 2 bases; J trimming: 0 bases; junction bases outside the gene matches: 4. The CDR3 totals 15 residues.

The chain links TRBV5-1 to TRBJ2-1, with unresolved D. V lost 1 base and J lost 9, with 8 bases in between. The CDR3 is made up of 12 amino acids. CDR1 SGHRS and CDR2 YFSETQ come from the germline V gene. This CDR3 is CASSLTLSEQFF. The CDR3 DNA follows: TGCGCCAGCAGCTTGACCCTTAGTGAGCAGTTCTTC.

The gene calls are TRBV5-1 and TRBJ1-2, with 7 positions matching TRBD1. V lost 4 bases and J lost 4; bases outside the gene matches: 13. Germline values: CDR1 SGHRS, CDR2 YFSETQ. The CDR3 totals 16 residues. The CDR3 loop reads CASSLSPGDRLYGYTF. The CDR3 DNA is TGCGCCAGCAGCCTCTCCCCTGGGGACAGACTCTATGGCTACACCTTC.

CDR3 sequence reads: CASVLAAHSYNEQFF. CDR3 sequence (DNA): TGTGCCAGCGTACTAGCCGCTCACTCCTACAATGAGCAGTTCTTC. The V and J genes are TRBV21-1 and TRBJ2-1; the table assigns TRBD2, which was not confirmed against the DNA. TRBV21-1 is designated a pseudogene. The CDR3 loop spans 15 amino acids.

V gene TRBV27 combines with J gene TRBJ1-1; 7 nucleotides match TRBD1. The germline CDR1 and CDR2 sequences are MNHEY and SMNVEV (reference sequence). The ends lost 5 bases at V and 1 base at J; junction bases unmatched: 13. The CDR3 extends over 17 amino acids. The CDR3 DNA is TGTGCCAGCAGTGGGTTAACAGGGGACGCCGGGAACACTGAAGCTTTCTTT. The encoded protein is CASSGLTGDAGNTEAFF.